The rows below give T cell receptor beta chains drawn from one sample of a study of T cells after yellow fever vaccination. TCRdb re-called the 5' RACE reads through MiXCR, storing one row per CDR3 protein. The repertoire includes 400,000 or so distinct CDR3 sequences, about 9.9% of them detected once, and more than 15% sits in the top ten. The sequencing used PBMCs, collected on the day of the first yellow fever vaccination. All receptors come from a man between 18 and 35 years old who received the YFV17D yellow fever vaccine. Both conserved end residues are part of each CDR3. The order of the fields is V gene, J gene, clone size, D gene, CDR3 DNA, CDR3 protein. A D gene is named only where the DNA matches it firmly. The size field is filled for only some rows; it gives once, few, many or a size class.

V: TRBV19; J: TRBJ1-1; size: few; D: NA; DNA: TGTGCCAGTAGACTGAAGGGGTGGACTGAAGCTTTCTTT; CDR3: CASRLKGWTEAFF
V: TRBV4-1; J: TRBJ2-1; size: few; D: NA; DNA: TGCGCCAGCAGCCAAGATCGGGGTAGTGAGCAGTTCTTC; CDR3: CASSQDRGSEQFF
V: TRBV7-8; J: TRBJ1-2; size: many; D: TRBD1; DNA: TGTGCCAGCAGCTTGGTTTCGTTGGGCAGATTTTTGACAGGGCCTGGGGGTGGCTACACCTTC; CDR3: CASSLVSLGRFLTGPGGGYTF
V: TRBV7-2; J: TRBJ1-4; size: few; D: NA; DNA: TGTGCCAGCAGCTTTCGCCGGGACGTTGAAAAACTGTTTTTT; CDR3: CASSFRRDVEKLFF
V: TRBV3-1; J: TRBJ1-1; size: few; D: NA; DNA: TGTGCCAGCAGCCAAGGGACAGTTCATGCTGAAGCTTTCTTT; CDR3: CASSQGTVHAEAFF
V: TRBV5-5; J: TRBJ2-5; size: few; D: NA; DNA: TGTGCCAGCAGCTTGATGCCGAACCAAGAGACCCAGTACTTC; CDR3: CASSLMPNQETQYF
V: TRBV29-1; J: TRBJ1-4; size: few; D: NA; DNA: TGCAGCGTTCATTTTGCAACTAATGAAAAACTGTTTTTT; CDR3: CSVHFATNEKLFF
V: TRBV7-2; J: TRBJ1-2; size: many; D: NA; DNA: TGTGCCAGCAGCTTAGCTCATGGGGGGGCCTCCTATGGCTACACCTTC; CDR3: CASSLAHGGASYGYTF
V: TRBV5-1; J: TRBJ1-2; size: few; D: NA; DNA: TGCGCCAGCAGCTTGGGAGCAGCAGAAGCGGTAGGAGGAAATGGCTACACCTTC; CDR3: CASSLGAAEAVGGNGYTF
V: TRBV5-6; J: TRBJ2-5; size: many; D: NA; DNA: TGTGCCAGCAGCTTGTACACAGCGGAGACCCAGTACTTC; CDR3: CASSLYTAETQYF
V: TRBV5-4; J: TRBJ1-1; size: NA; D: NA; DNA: TGTGCCAGCAGCTTGGCCTCCGAGAACACTGAAGCTTTCTTT; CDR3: CASSLASENTEAFF
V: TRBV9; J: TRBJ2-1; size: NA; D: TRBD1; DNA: TGTGCCAGCAGCGTTCGACAGGGGTACAATGAGCAGTTCTTC; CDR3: CASSVRQGYNEQFF
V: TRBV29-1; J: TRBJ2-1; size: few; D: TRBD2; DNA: TGCGCGGGGGGCAGCTCCTACAATGAGCAGTTCTTC; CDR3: CAGGSSYNEQFF
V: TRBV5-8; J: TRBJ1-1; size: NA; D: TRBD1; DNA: TGTGCCAGCAGCTTGACAGGACGGACAGGGAACACTGAAGCTTTCTTT; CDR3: CASSLTGRTGNTEAFF
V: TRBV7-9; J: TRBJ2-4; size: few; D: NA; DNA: TGTGCCACAGGGGATAAAAACATTCAGTACTTC; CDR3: CATGDKNIQYF
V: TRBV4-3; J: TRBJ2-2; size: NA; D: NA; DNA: TGCGCCAGCAGCCAAGATCTGGGCCGACTACCGCGTGGCACCGGGGAGCTGTTTTTT; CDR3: CASSQDLGRLPRGTGELFF
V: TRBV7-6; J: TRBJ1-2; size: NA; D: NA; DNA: TGTGCCAGCTCGGCTGGGTATGGCTACACCTTC; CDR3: CASSAGYGYTF
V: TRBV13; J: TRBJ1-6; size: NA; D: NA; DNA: TGTGCCAGCAGCACACGTATGACCCCCCTCCACTTT; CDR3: CASSTRMTPLHF
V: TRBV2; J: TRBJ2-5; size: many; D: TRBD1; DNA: TGTGCCAGCAGCTGGACAGGGCAAGAGACCCAGTACTTC; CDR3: CASSWTGQETQYF
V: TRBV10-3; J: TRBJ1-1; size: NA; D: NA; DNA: TGTGCCATCAGTGTTGTCCAGAACACTGAAGCTTTCTTT; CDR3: CAISVVQNTEAFF
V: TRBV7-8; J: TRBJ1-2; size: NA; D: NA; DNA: TGTGCCAGCAGCCCAAGACCCAACGACGCGGGGGATGGCTACACCTTC; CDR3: CASSPRPNDAGDGYTF
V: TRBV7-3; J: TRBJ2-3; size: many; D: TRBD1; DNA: TGTGCCAGCAGCCAGAGACAGGGAGGCACAGATACGCAGTATTTT; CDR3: CASSQRQGGTDTQYF
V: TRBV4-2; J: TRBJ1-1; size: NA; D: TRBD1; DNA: TGTGCCAGCAGCCGGGGACAGATCAACACTGAAGCTTTCTTT; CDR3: CASSRGQINTEAFF
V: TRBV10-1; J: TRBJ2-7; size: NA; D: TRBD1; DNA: TGCGCCAGCAGCAGGGGGCTTGAGCAGTACTTC; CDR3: CASSRGLEQYF
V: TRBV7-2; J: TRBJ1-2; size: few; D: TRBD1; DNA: TGTGCCAGCAGCCTGACAGGGCTGGAATATGGCTACACCTTC; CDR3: CASSLTGLEYGYTF
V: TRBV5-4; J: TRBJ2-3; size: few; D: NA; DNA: TGTGCCAGCAGCTTGCCGCTGGGGGCGGGCACAGATACGCAGTATTTT; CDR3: CASSLPLGAGTDTQYF
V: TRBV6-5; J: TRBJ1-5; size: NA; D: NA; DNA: TGTGCCAGCAGTTACGGACGGCTAGGAAGCAATCAGCCCCAGCATTTT; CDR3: CASSYGRLGSNQPQHF
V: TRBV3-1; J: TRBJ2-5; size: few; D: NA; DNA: TGTGCCAGCAGCCGGCCCGGGGATAAAAGAAGGGAGACCCAGTACTTC; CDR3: CASSRPGDKRRETQYF
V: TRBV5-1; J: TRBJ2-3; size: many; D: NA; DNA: TGTGCCAGCAGCTTGAGCGGGCTAAGCACAGATACGCAGTATTTT; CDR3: CASSLSGLSTDTQYF
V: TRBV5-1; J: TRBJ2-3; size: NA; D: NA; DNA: TGCGCCAGCAGCTTTGGCGGACGACCGAGTACGCAGTATTTT; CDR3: CASSFGGRPSTQYF
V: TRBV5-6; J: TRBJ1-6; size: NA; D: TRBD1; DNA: TGTGCCAGCAGCCTGGGACAGGGATGGACGCCCCTCCACTTT; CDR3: CASSLGQGWTPLHF
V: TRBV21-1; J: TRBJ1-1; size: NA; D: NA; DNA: TGTGCCAGCAGCAAAGGGATAGGGCAAGTCTTTGAAGCTTTCTTT; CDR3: CASSKGIGQVFEAFF
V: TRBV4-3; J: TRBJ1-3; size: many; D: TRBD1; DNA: TGCGCCAGCAGCGGACAGGGGTCTGGAAACACCATATATTTT; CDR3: CASSGQGSGNTIYF